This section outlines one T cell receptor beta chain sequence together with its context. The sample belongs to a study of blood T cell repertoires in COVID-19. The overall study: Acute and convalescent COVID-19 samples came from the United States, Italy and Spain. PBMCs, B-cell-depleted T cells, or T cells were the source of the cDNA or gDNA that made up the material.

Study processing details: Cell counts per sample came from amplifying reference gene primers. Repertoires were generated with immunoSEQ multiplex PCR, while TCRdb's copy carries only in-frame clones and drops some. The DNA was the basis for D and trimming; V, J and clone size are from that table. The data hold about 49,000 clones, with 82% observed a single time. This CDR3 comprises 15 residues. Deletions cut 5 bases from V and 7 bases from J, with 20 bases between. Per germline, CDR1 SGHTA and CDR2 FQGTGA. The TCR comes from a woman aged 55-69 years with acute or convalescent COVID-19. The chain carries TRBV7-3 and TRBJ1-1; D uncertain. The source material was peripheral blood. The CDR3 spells CASSPPGLTGDEAFF. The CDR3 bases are TGTGCCAGCAGCCCTCCTGGGCTTACCGGTGATGAAGCTTTCTTT. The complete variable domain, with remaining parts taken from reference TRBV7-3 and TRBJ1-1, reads GAGVSQTPSNKVTEKGKYVELRCDPISGHTALYWYRQSLGQGPEFLIYFQGTGAADDSGLPNDRFFAVRPEGSVSTLKIQRTERGDSAVYLCASSPPGLTGDEAFFGQGTRLTVV.